These 29 T cell receptor beta chains were all obtained from the same sample, sequenced in a study of T-cell memory formation after mild COVID-19. MiXCR was run by TCRdb on the 5' RACE reads, yielding one entry per CDR3 protein. Of about 260,000 distinct CDR3 sequences in the sample, 16% were seen once. Specimen: PBMCs or a T cell subset sorted from them (not recorded which). These receptors were collected from a man between 18 and 29 years old who had mild COVID-19 (a few samples of this study predate the infection). Cell type and time point are not known.

This clonotype was counted a few times. The CDR3 here is CASSEGGYLSGRINYGYTF. Written as DNA, the CDR3 is TGTGCCAGCAGTGAAGGCGGCTACTTGTCAGGGAGGATTAACTATGGCTACACCTTC. The rearrangement uses TRBV6-1 and TRBJ1-2; D is possibly TRBD1 (5 bases). CDR1 is MNHNS and CDR2 is SASEGT in the germline V gene. V was cut by 1 base and J by 1 base, with 22 bases left in between. This CDR3 region has 19 residues.

This clonotype came up a few times. The chain has TRBV6-5 and TRBJ2-3; 9 positions agree with TRBD2. CDR1 is MNHEY, CDR2 SVGAGI, per germline. The CDR3 extends over 15 amino acids. After removal of 3 bases from V and 4 bases from J, the junction contained 5 bases not matched to a gene. Here the CDR3 DNA reads TGTGCCAGCAGTTATTCGCTAGCGGGGTCAGATACGCAGTATTTT. Protein: CASSYSLAGSDTQYF.

This clonotype was detected ten times or more. The chain carries TRBV27 and TRBJ1-1; D gene unclear. CDR3 length: 13 residues. Germline V CDR1 and CDR2: MNHEY, SMNVEV (reference sequence). V lost 1 base to trimming and J lost 1 base, with 4 bases between them. This CDR3 reads CASSLYRNTEAFF. CDR3 DNA sequence: TGTGCCAGCAGTTTATACCGGAACACTGAAGCTTTCTTT.

The V gene is TRBV4-1, the J gene TRBJ1-1, with a weak D call TRBD1 (6 bases). CDR3 length equals 14 residues. V dropped 1 base and J dropped 4 bases, with 10 bases sitting between them. Germline V gene lookup returns CDR1 MGHRA and CDR2 YSYEKL. The chain's CDR3 is CASSQGVRGTEAFF. CDR3 in DNA: TGCGCCAGCAGCCAAGGGGTCAGGGGCACTGAAGCTTTCTTT.

CDR3 in amino acids: CASSLQDYNEQFF. The CDR3 nucleotides are TGTGCCAGCAGCTTACAGGATTACAATGAGCAGTTCTTC. V usage is TRBV7-2 and J usage is TRBJ2-1, with no clear D. The V gene's germline CDR1 is SGHTA and CDR2 FQGNSA. This CDR3 contains 13 residues. Trimming left V 2 bases short and J 4 bases short, with 6 bases between.

The V and J genes are TRBV7-2 and TRBJ2-3; 7 bases match TRBD2. Trimming cost V 7 bases and J 3 bases; bases outside gene matches: 7. CDR1 SGHTA and CDR2 FQGNSA come from the germline V gene. CDR3 length: 14 amino acids. DNA of the CDR3: TGTGCCAGCACCCTAGCGGAGACGACAGATACGCAGTATTTT. It yields the protein CASTLAETTDTQYF.

This clonotype has only a few counts. This chain connects TRBV10-3 to TRBJ2-1, with D tentatively TRBD2 (5 bases). The CDR3 extends over 11 amino acids. Trimming cost V 11 bases and J 7 bases, with 12 bases left between them. Germline values: CDR1 ENHRY, CDR2 SYGVKD. Here the CDR3 reads CAATDWNEQFF. CDR3 nucleotides: TGTGCCGCCACGGACTGGAATGAGCAGTTCTTC.

The V gene is TRBV12-3 or TRBV12-4, the J gene TRBJ1-2; D possibly corresponds to TRBD1 (5 bases). V was pared by 3 bases and J by 5 bases, with 13 bases between. The CDR3 totals 14 residues. The CDR3 loop reads CASSLDAGPYGYTF. The CDR3 nucleotides are TGTGCCAGCAGTTTGGACGCAGGGCCTTATGGCTACACCTTC.

The chain links TRBV7-9 to TRBJ1-1; the match to TRBD1 covers 11 bases. The CDR3 is made up of 13 amino acids. Trimming at V came to 11 bases and at J to 4 bases, leaving 6 bases not matched to a gene. Germline loops: CDR1 SEHNR, CDR2 FQNEAQ (reference sequence). CDR3 coding DNA: TGTGCCGGGGACAGGGGGGTGGGCACTGAAGCTTTCTTT. It codes for CAGDRGVGTEAFF.

Ten or more counts support this clonotype. The chain couples TRBV5-1 to TRBJ1-5, with 7 positions matching TRBD1. In germline, CDR1 is SGHRS, CDR2 YFSETQ. V gave up 4 bases and J gave up 5 bases; unmatched junction bases: 6. The CDR3 totals 14 residues. CDR3 bases: TGCGCCAGCAGCCAGTGGACAGGCGATCAGCCCCAGCATTTT. Translation: CASSQWTGDQPQHF.

This chain connects TRBV7-2 to TRBJ1-4; the D gene is possibly TRBD1 (6 bases). The CDR3 extends over 15 amino acids. V lost 5 bases, J lost 6 bases, and 16 bases lay in between. Per germline, CDR1 SGHTA and CDR2 FQGNSA. The CDR3 reads CASSRGQTKHEKLFF. The CDR3 nucleotides are TGTGCCAGCAGCCGAGGACAGACTAAACATGAAAAACTGTTTTTT.

This clonotype was detected ten times or more. The germline gene is not matched at one end of the junction; a read error may be the cause. V is TRBV5-1 and J is TRBJ1-1; D may be TRBD1 (5 bases). Germline CDR1 reads SGHRS; CDR2 reads YFSETQ. CDR3 length: 13 amino acids. This chain's CDR3 is CASSLTENTEAFF. The DNA of the CDR3 is TGTGCCAGCAGCTTGACAGAGAACACTGAAGCTTTCTTT. Together with reference TRBV5-1 and TRBJ1-1, the CDR3 gives the full variable domain: KAGVTQTPRYLIKTRGQQVTLSCSPISGHRSVSWYQQTPGQGLQFLFEYFSETQRNKGNFPGRFSGRQFSNSRSEMNVSTLELGDSALYLCASSLTENTEAFFGQGTRLTVV.

This clonotype was seen only a few times. The chain is built from TRBV4-3 and TRBJ2-1; 7 bases fit TRBD1. The CDR3 length is 14 residues. With V trimmed by 1 base and J by 9 bases, 6 bases remained unmatched. Germline loops: CDR1 LGHNA, CDR2 YSLEER. For the CDR3, the DNA is TGCGCCAGCAGCCAAGCACAGGGGACGGCTGAGCAGTTCTTC. This encodes CASSQAQGTAEQFF.

This clonotype was observed a handful of times. The chain uses TRBV20-1 and TRBJ2-2; 13 positions match TRBD2. The germline V gene encodes CDR1 DFQATT and CDR2 SNEGSKA (reference sequence). J gave up 4 bases and V 4 bases, and 12 bases lay outside the gene matches. The CDR3 covers 18 residues. CDR3 loop: CSATSLAGGPEGTGELFF. Here the CDR3 DNA reads TGCAGTGCTACCTCACTAGCGGGGGGGCCCGAGGGCACCGGGGAGCTGTTTTTT.

This clonotype was observed a handful of times. The J gene is TRBJ1-1, the V gene TRBV25-1; maybe TRBD1 (5 bases). V shed 6 bases and J shed 11 bases, with 13 bases lying between them. This CDR3 has 11 amino acids. Germline assignment: CDR1 MGHDK and CDR2 SYGVNS. For the CDR3, the DNA is TGTGCCAGCAGACAGGCGAATCGGGCTTTCTTT. Protein sequence: CASRQANRAFF.

V is TRBV4-3 and J is TRBJ2-7, with D unresolved. The germline V gene encodes CDR1 LGHNA and CDR2 YSLEER. V lost 1 base to trimming and J lost 0 bases, with 13 bases between them. This CDR3 comprises 16 residues. The CDR3 protein is CASSQVAAAVSYEQYF. As DNA, the CDR3 is TGCGCCAGCAGCCAAGTGGCCGCGGCAGTCTCCTACGAGCAGTACTTC.

V usage is TRBV12-3 or TRBV12-4 and J usage is TRBJ1-2; the match to TRBD1 covers 8 bases. The CDR3 runs to 13 residues. Losses at the gene ends were 5 bases for V and 5 bases for J; bases not matched to a gene: 4. This CDR3 reads CASSPGQAYGYTF. CDR3 nucleotide sequence: TGTGCCAGCAGTCCGGGACAGGCATATGGCTACACCTTC.

The chain employs TRBV19 and TRBJ1-2, with no clear D. V lost 4 bases and J lost 4, with 16 bases in between. The CDR3 spans 15 residues. Germline loops: CDR1 LNHDA, CDR2 SQIVND (reference sequence). The CDR3 reads CASSTDWEGLYGYTF. The CDR3 DNA reads TGTGCCAGTAGTACCGATTGGGAAGGGCTCTATGGCTACACCTTC.

This clonotype was counted between two and nine times. The CDR3 DNA is TGCGCCAGCATCCAGGTGGGCAGGCAACGCTCTGGAAACACCATATATTTT. It codes for CASIQVGRQRSGNTIYF. The chain links TRBV5-1 to TRBJ1-3; D unresolved. Germline CDR1 and CDR2: SGHRS and YFSETQ. The CDR3 has 17 residues. V was shortened by 6 bases and J by 0 bases, with 19 bases between the two germline ends.

This clonotype was seen a few times. The J gene is TRBJ1-1, the V gene TRBV6-5; 10 nucleotides align to TRBD1. Germline V gene lookup returns CDR1 MNHEY and CDR2 SVGAGI. The length of the CDR3 is 15 residues. Unmatched junction bases numbered 6, after V lost 8 bases and J lost 0 bases. CDR3 in DNA: TGTGCCAGCCGGTGGGACAGGGGCCTGAACACTGAAGCTTTCTTT. Its protein is CASRWDRGLNTEAFF.

In its sample, this clonotype was seen a few times. The V gene is TRBV30, the J gene TRBJ2-1; D call uncertain. The V gene lost 4 bases and the J gene lost 7 bases, with 14 bases spanning the gap. The V gene's germline CDR1 is GTSNPN and CDR2 SVGIG (reference sequence). The CDR3 spans 13 residues. The CDR3, as DNA: TGTGCCTGGAAGAGACTGGGCTATAATGAGCAGTTCTTC. Protein sequence: CAWKRLGYNEQFF.

This clonotype was counted at least ten times. For the CDR3, the DNA is TGTGCCAGCAGTTTAGGCAGGTCCTACGAGCAGTACTTC. Its protein product is CASSLGRSYEQYF. The chain combines TRBV12-3 or TRBV12-4 with TRBJ2-7; D is undetermined. The CDR3 totals 13 residues. Trimming took 1 base from V and 1 from J, leaving 5 bases between them.

This clonotype showed up just a few times. This chain uses TRBV19 with TRBJ1-5; the D gene is possibly TRBD1 (5 bases). The CDR3 consists of 16 residues. The V end lost 6 bases, the J end lost 3 bases, and 18 bases lay between the germline ends. Per the germline V gene, CDR1 is LNHDA and CDR2 is SQIVND (reference sequence). The CDR3 DNA is TGTGCCAGTAGCCCCCGCGGGAGGGGCCTCAATCAGCCCCAGCATTTT. Its protein product is CASSPRGRGLNQPQHF. The complete variable domain, with remaining parts taken from reference TRBV19 and TRBJ1-5, reads DGGITQSPKYLFRKEGQNVTLSCEQNLNHDAMYWYRQDPGQGLRLIYYSQIVNDFQKGDIAEGYSVSREKKESFPLTVTSAQKNPTAFYLCASSPRGRGLNQPQHFGDGTRLSIL.

CDR3 region: CSVSSQETQYF. CDR3 in DNA: TGCAGCGTTTCCTCACAAGAGACCCAGTACTTC. The rearrangement joins TRBV29-1 to TRBJ2-5; D gene unclear. CDR3 length: 11 amino acids. Deletions cut 5 bases from V and 2 bases from J, with 6 bases between. CDR1 and CDR2 from the germline V gene are SQVTM and ANQGSEA. The entire variable domain, with the rest obtained from reference TRBV29-1 and TRBJ2-5, is as follows: SAVISQKPSRDICQRGTSLTIQCQVDSQVTMMFWYRQQPGQSLTLIATANQGSEATYESGFVIDKFPISRPNLTFSTLTVSNMSPEDSSIYLCSVSSQETQYFGPGTRLLVL.

This clonotype occurred once. Its ends do not fully match the called genes, so a read error is possible. The rearrangement links TRBV20-1 to TRBJ2-2; 11 bases are shared with TRBD2. Germline CDR1 DFQATT, CDR2 SNEGSKA (reference sequence). The CDR3 consists of 15 residues. In nucleotides, the CDR3 is TGCAGTGCTAGATCCGCTAGCGGGGGGCCCGGAGAGCTGTTTTTT. As protein: CSARSASGGPGELFF.

This clonotype was observed a handful of times. CDR3 in DNA: TGTGCCAGCAGCATCGGACAGATCTACGAGCAGTACGTC. This translates into CASSIGQIYEQYV. The rearrangement joins TRBV7-9 to TRBJ2-7, with D tentatively TRBD1 (6 bases). This CDR3 has 13 amino acids. Germline V lookup: CDR1 SEHNR, CDR2 FQNEAQ (reference sequence). V lost 5 bases to trimming and J lost 3 bases, with 11 bases between them.

This clonotype was seen more than once but under ten times. The V gene is TRBV6-2 or TRBV6-3, the J gene TRBJ2-1; weak D call: TRBD2 (5 bases). Germline V gives CDR1 MNHEY, CDR2 SVGEGT. The CDR3 covers 14 residues. The V gene lost 8 bases and the J gene lost 8 bases, with 19 bases spanning the gap. The CDR3 DNA is TGTGCCAGCCAGAGGAGGATGGAGTACGATGAGCAGTTCTTC. Translating it yields CASQRRMEYDEQFF.

The rearrangement joins TRBV4-2 to TRBJ1-2, with TRBD1 matching 7 bases. V lost 1 base, J lost 4 bases, and 6 bases stayed unmatched. Germline values: CDR1 LGHNA, CDR2 YNFKEQ. This CDR3 comprises 15 residues. Here the CDR3 reads CASSQGIGGVYGYTF. The CDR3 nucleotides are TGTGCCAGCAGCCAAGGAATAGGGGGCGTCTATGGCTACACCTTC.

The rearrangement links TRBV5-1 to TRBJ1-1, with TRBD1 matching 7 bases. Germline loops: CDR1 SGHRS, CDR2 YFSETQ. The CDR3 consists of 16 residues. With 4 bases clipped from V and 0 bases from J, the junction kept 9 bases outside the gene matches. The CDR3 nucleotides read TGCGCCAGCAGCGGCGAACAGGGGTCAATGAACACTGAAGCTTTCTTT. The encoded protein is CASSGEQGSMNTEAFF.